The text below deals with one T cell receptor beta chain. Its antigen is not known. The entry originates in a study of lymphopenia after photon versus proton radiotherapy. Produced via immunoSEQ multiplex PCR; TCRdb's table is partial and in-frame only. The data show tens of thousands of clones, with about 91% seen just once and 5% to 8.5% held by the top ten. Germline V lookup: CDR1 SNHLY, CDR2 FYNNEI. The CDR3 is made up of 15 amino acids. Deletions cut 2 bases from V and 1 base from J, with 9 bases between. Whole-study results and caveats: Under photons, naive T cells and diversity fell while effector/memory populations rose.

The sample here was peripheral blood, taken from a patient treated with proton-based radiotherapy. V is TRBV2 and J is TRBJ2-1; D gene ambiguous. The TCR sequence derives from a woman aged 70-85 years with pancreatic cancer. Some clones in this sample may be carry-over from other donors' samples. The CDR3: CASSEIPYSYNEQFF. The CDR3 DNA reads TGTGCCAGCAGTGAAATCCCGTATTCCTACAATGAGCAGTTCTTC.